The rows below give T cell receptor beta chains drawn from one sample of a study of post-analysis software for immune sequencing data. TCRdb processed the PCR reads anew with MiXCR; each CDR3 protein has one entry. The profile shows approximately 660,000 distinct CDR3 sequences, 55% to 60% of them singletons. The sample was blood. Receptors were obtained from a girl aged 2 to 9 with multiple sclerosis. Each CDR3 is given with its conserved first and last residue. The D gene is left open where the match is weak. Rows give clone size only sometimes, using once, few, many, or a class for an expanded clone.

CDR3 length,J gene,V gene,clone size,D gene,CDR3 DNA,CDR3 protein
15,TRBJ2-3,TRBV4-1,-,-,TGCGCCAGCAGCCCGATAAGAGGGGCCGGGGATACGCAGTATTTT,CASSPIRGAGDTQYF
16,TRBJ2-1,TRBV29-1,-,TRBD2,TGCAGCGTTCCTCCCTCGTCTAGCGGGGGGTACAATGAGCAGTTCTTC,CSVPPSSSGGYNEQFF
17,TRBJ2-1,TRBV29-1,-,-,TGCAGCGTCAGAGGGGGTTTAGGGTGGCATGAGAACAATGAGCAGTTCTTC,CSVRGGLGWHENNEQFF
17,TRBJ2-7,TRBV3-1,-,TRBD2,TGTGCCAGCAGCCTTGGGACTAGCGGGACCTACCGGTACGAGCAGTACTTC,CASSLGTSGTYRYEQYF
16,TRBJ2-1,TRBV27,-,TRBD2,TGTGCCAGCAGCCTCACCGGGACTAGGAAGGTCTATGAGCAGTTCTTC,CASSLTGTRKVYEQFF
14,TRBJ2-1,TRBV10-3,-,-,TGTGCCATCAGTGAACTACAGGGGAGGGGTGAGCAGTTCTTC,CAISELQGRGEQFF
13,TRBJ2-1,TRBV7-2,-,-,TGTGCCAGCAGCCCGACCCGGGGAGATACGCAGTTCTTC,CASSPTRGDTQFF
15,TRBJ2-1,TRBV5-6,-,-,TGTGCCAGCAGCTTGTTAGCTAGAGGAGACAATGAGCAGTTCTTC,CASSLLARGDNEQFF
15,TRBJ1-5,TRBV6-2/TRBV6-3,-,-,TGTGCCAGCAGTTACGATTCGATAAGCAATCAGCCCCAGCATTTT,CASSYDSISNQPQHF
14,TRBJ2-2,TRBV6-2/TRBV6-3,-,-,TGTGCCAGCAGACCCTTCTTGGCCACCGGGGAGCGGTTTTTT,CASRPFLATGERFF
14,TRBJ1-2,TRBV19,once,TRBD1,TGTGCCAGTAGATCTGACAGGGAGGACTATGGCTACACCTTC,CASRSDREDYGYTF
16,TRBJ2-5,TRBV7-2,-,-,TGTGCCAGCAGCCCTTTCCAACAGGGTCTCCAAGAGACCCAGTACTTC,CASSPFQQGLQETQYF
14,TRBJ1-1,TRBV20-1,-,-,TGCAGTGCTAGACCAGGGCAGGGATGGACTGAAGCTTTCTTT,CSARPGQGWTEAFF
12,TRBJ1-4,TRBV12-3/TRBV12-4,-,-,TGTGCCAGCAGTTTAGAGACCCAAGGAATGTTTTTT,CASSLETQGMFF
14,TRBJ2-2,TRBV6-6,-,-,TGTGCCAGCATCGGGGGATCGAACACCGGGGAGCTGTTTTTT,CASIGGSNTGELFF
16,TRBJ2-7,TRBV28,-,TRBD1,TGTGCCAGCAGTCCCCCACAGGGGCTGCCCTCCTACGAGCAGTACTTC,CASSPPQGLPSYEQYF
15,TRBJ2-1,TRBV6-5,-,-,TGTGCCAGCAGTTACCCCCTAGGGGGGGGAAATGAGCAGTTCTTC,CASSYPLGGGNEQFF
15,TRBJ2-1,TRBV15,-,TRBD1,TGTGCCACCAGCACCACGACAGGGAGAGACAATGAGCAGTTCTTC,CATSTTTGRDNEQFF
15,TRBJ2-5,TRBV20-1,-,-,TGCAGTGCCGAGGAGGGGGGAGGCTCCCAAGAGACCCAGTACTTC,CSAEEGGGSQETQYF
12,TRBJ2-1,TRBV9,-,-,TGTGCCAGCAGCGTCTCCGAGGATGAGCAGTTCTTC,CASSVSEDEQFF
13,TRBJ2-7,TRBV20-1,few,TRBD1,TGCAGTGCTAGACGGGACAGCTCCTACGAGCAGTACTTC,CSARRDSSYEQYF
16,TRBJ2-6,TRBV5-1,-,-,TGCGCCAGCAGCTCGGATTCGGGCACTGGGGCCAACGTCCTGACTTTC,CASSSDSGTGANVLTF
16,TRBJ1-1,TRBV6-5,-,-,TGTGCCAGCAGTTACTCGACTGTGGGCGGCGGGGAGGGGGCTTTCTTT,CASSYSTVGGGEGAFF
15,TRBJ2-1,TRBV9,-,-,TGTGCCAGCAGCCTACTAGAGGGGAAATACAATGAGCAGTTCTTC,CASSLLEGKYNEQFF
18,TRBJ2-1,TRBV7-8,-,-,TGTGCCAGCAGCTTATTGACGGGGCAACCCAGCTCCTACAATGAGCAGTTCTTC,CASSLLTGQPSSYNEQFF
13,TRBJ2-2,TRBV4-1,-,-,TGCGCCAGCAGCCACCCAGGGCAGGGGGAGCTGTTTTTT,CASSHPGQGELFF
16,TRBJ1-2,TRBV6-2/TRBV6-3,once,-,TGTGCCAGCAGTTACAATGAATACGGCAGGAGCTATGGCTACACCTTC,CASSYNEYGRSYGYTF
13,TRBJ2-1,TRBV12-3/TRBV12-4,few,-,TGTGCCAGCGGGAAGAGCTCCTACAATGAGCAGTTCTTC,CASGKSSYNEQFF
13,TRBJ2-3,TRBV3-1,many,-,TGTGCCAGCAGCCAAGGAGGGACAGATACGCAGTATTTT,CASSQGGTDTQYF
14,TRBJ1-4,TRBV27,-,-,TGTGCCAGCAGTTTCCTAGGGACGGGGGAAAAACTGTTTTTT,CASSFLGTGEKLFF
16,TRBJ2-6,TRBV28,-,-,TGTGCCAGCAGTTTATTGGGGGGTGGTGGGGCCAACGTCCTGACTTTC,CASSLLGGGGANVLTF
17,TRBJ2-3,TRBV4-2,-,TRBD2,TGTGCCAGCAGCCTCGGACAGGGACTAGCGGCCACAGATACGCAGTATTTT,CASSLGQGLAATDTQYF
14,TRBJ2-1,TRBV7-2,-,TRBD2,TGTGCCAGCAGCTTGACTAGCGGGGGCGATGAGCAGTTCTTC,CASSLTSGGDEQFF